This TCR beta chain was identified in a study of spatial heterogeneity in lung cancer (dated by TCRdb to about 2019). Background for the entire study: Beta-chain transcripts were consistently detected in greater numbers than alpha-chain transcripts, which likely reflects a higher abundance of beta-chain transcripts. In the raw uncorrected reads, each unique combination of TCR and UMI appeared on average more than ten times. In non-small cell lung cancer, the study quantitatively compared TCR alpha and beta repertoires across several tumor regions, matched nontumor lung, and blood. Nonsynonymous mutation counts, determined by whole-exome sequencing of tumor tissue, were related to TCR repertoire features. Both alpha and beta chains were TCR-sequenced in around 220 tumor regions, fewer than 80 matched nontumor lung samples and some 56 PBMC samples obtained at surgery. Beyond this particular receptor, the publication reports: Ubiquitous expanded tumor TCRs showed up in blood more often at tumor resection than at routine follow-up. Additional single-cell paired TCR alpha and beta sequencing was considered necessary to confirm, at a functional level, the hypothesis that regional TCRs recognize regional mutations.

This specimen's time point label, interpreted: sample taken at primary tumor resection. Whole RNA extracted from tumor and nontumor lung tissue, or from cryopreserved PBMC samples, was used for TCR sequencing without cell sorting. Donors were around 71 patients with early-stage, untreated non-small cell lung cancer from the lung TRACERx cohort. A patient was chosen for TCR sequencing only when enough RNA was available from at least two tumor regions. The sample holds a few counts of this clonotype. Its target antigen remains unknown. Within one base of it there is no much larger clone, and no base qualities were kept. As encoded in the germline V gene, CDR1 is KGHSH while CDR2 is LQKENI. The CDR3 runs 15 amino acids, cysteine and phenylalanine included. The kept DNA is CDR3 alone, 45 bases in frame from the first base. Here V drops 0 bases and J drops 10 bases, and the junction holds 10 bases not matched to any gene.

To prepare the library, 5' RACE was applied. Reads for this sample came from a NextSeq 500. The TCR library protocol attached a unique molecular identifier to each TCR cDNA molecule to allow correction of PCR and sequencing errors. The published analysis was carried out like this. TCR identification, UMI-based error correction and CDR3 extraction were performed with Decombinator tools. Expanded TCRs were defined as those above a frequency of 2 per 1,000, corresponding to the top 1% of the tumor frequency distribution. Rényi diversity was computed with the R vegan package after subsampling each repertoire 100 times to 5,000 TCRs. CDR3 similarity networks were constructed using string-kernel similarity of amino acid triplets, with links drawn between CDR3s whose pairwise similarity was above 0.82. The raw public data were reprocessed by TCRdb itself: fastp quality trimming at Q25, MiXCR clonotype calling, in-frame beta chains only. Identical CDR3 protein sequences are pooled into one entry, listed with their most common genes and DNA. TCRdb, not the original authors, processed these V and J calls. The sample includes approximately 82,000 distinct CDR3 sequences, with approximately 12% observed a single time. The top ten clones comprise approximately 4.2% of the sample.

The receptor was derived from a male donor with early-stage non-small cell lung cancer. The material sequenced was PBMCs, taken at surgery. The chain was built from TRBV18 and TRBJ2-5; 8 central bases correspond to TRBD1. The CDR3: CASSPPEAGGLFQYF. The bases read TGTGCCAGCTCACCACCGGAGGCAGGGGGCTTATTCCAGTACTTC.